The sequence of this TCR beta chain was determined in a study of shared clonotypes between healthy human individuals. Methods used by the authors: ImmunoSEQ only sent back junction sequences with no quality scores, so filtering was done differently. The assay was immunoSEQ multiplex PCR, and TCRdb's table has in-frame clones only and misses some. V, J and clone size derive from that table, while D and trimming were established from the DNA sequence. The sample includes some 2,000,000 clones, 85% to 95% of them seen just once. Per germline, CDR1 PRHDT and CDR2 FYEKMQ (reference sequence). The trim removed 5 bases at V and 5 bases at J, leaving 10 bases unmatched. This CDR3 region has 16 residues.

The specimen sequenced was naive CD4+ T cells sorted from blood. Sample subset: CD45RA+ positively selected. The TCR comes from a man younger than 35 in good health. This sequence joins TRBV13 and TRBJ2-1; 9 nucleotides match TRBD2. CDR3 DNA: TGTGCCAGCAGCACGCCGTGGGCGGGGGGGGACAATGAGCAGTTCTTC. Translation gives CASSTPWAGGDNEQFF.